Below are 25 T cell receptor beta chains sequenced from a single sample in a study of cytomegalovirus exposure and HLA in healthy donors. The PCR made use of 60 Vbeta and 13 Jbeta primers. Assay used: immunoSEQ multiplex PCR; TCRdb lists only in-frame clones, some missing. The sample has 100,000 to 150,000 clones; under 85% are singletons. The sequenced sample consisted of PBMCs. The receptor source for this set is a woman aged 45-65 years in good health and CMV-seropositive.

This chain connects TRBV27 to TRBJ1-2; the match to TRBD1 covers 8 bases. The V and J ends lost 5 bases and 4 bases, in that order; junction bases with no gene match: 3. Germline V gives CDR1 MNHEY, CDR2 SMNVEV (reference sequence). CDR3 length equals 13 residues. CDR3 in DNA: TGTGCCAGCAGTCAAACAGGGGGCTATGGCTACACCTTC. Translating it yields CASSQTGGYGYTF.

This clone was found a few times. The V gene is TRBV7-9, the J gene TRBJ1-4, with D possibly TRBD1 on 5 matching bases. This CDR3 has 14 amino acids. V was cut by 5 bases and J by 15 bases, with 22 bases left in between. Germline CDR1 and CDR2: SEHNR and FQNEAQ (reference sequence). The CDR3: CASSDGQKEGWVFF. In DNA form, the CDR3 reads TGTGCCAGCAGCGACGGTCAGAAGGAGGGGTGGGTGTTTTTT.

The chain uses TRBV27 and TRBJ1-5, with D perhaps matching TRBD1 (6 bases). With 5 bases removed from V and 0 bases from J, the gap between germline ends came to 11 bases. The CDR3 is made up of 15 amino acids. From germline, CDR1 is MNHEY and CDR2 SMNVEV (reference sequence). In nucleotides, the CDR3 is TGTGCCAGCAGTCCGCGACAGGTTAGCAATCAGCCCCAGCATTTT. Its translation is CASSPRQVSNQPQHF.

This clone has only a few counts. This CDR3 reads CASSLVYRLNTGELFF. As DNA, the CDR3 is TGTGCCAGCAGCTTGGTTTACAGGTTGAACACCGGGGAGCTGTTTTTT. This sequence joins TRBV5-6 and TRBJ2-2; D is perhaps TRBD1 (5 bases). The CDR3 loop spans 16 amino acids. Germline lookup yields CDR1 SGHDT and CDR2 YYEEEE. V lost 0 bases, J lost 1 base, and 10 bases lay in between.

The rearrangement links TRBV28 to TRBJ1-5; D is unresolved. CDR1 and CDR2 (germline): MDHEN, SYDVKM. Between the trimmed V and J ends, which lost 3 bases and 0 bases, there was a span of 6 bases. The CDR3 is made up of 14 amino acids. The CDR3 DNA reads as TGTGCCAGCAGTTTTGCAGATAGCAATCAGCCCCAGCATTTT. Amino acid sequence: CASSFADSNQPQHF.

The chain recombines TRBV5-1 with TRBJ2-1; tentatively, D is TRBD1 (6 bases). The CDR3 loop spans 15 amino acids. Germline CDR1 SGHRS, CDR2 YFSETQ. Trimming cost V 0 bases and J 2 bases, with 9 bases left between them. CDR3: CASSLVQGPYNEQFF. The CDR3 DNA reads TGCGCCAGCAGCTTGGTCCAGGGGCCCTACAATGAGCAGTTCTTC.

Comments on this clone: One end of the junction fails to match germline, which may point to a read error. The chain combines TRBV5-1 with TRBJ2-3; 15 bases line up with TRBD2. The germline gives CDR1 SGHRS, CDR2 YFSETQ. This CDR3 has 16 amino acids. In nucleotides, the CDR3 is TGCGCCAGCAGGTTGGGACTAGCGGGGGGCAGAGATACGCAGTATTTT. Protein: CASRLGLAGGRDTQYF.

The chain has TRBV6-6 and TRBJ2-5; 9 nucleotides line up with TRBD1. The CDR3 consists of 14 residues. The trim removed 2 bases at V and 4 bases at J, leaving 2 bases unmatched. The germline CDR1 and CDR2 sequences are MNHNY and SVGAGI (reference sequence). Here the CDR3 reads CASSYRTGVETQYF. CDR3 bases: TGTGCCAGCAGTTACCGGACAGGGGTAGAGACCCAGTACTTC.

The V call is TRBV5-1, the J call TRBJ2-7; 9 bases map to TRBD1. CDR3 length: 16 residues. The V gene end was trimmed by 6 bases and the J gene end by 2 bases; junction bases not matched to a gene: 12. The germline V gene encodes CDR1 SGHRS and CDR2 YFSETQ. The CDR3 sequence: CASTPTGTGITYEQYF. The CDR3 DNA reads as TGCGCCAGCACCCCTACCGGGACAGGGATAACCTACGAGCAGTACTTC. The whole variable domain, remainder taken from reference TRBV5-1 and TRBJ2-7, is KAGVTQTPRYLIKTRGQQVTLSCSPISGHRSVSWYQQTPGQGLQFLFEYFSETQRNKGNFPGRFSGRQFSNSRSEMNVSTLELGDSALYLCASTPTGTGITYEQYFGPGTRLTVT.

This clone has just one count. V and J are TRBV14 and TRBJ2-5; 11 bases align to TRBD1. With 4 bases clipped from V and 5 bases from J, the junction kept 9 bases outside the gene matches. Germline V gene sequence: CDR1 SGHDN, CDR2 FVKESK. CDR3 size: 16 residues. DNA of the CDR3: TGTGCCAGCAGCCCTCAGGACAGGGGGCGTTGGGAGACCCAGTACTTC. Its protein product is CASSPQDRGRWETQYF. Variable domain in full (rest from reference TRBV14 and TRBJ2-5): EAGVTQFPSHSVIEKGQTVTLRCDPISGHDNLYWYRRVMGKEIKFLLHFVKESKQDESGMPNNRFLAERTGGTYSTLKVQPAELEDSGVYFCASSPQDRGRWETQYFGPGTRLLVL.

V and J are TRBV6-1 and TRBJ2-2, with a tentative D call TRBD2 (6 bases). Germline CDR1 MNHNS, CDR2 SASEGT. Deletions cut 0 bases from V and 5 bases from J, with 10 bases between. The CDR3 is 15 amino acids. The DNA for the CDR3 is TGTGCCAGCAGTGAAGCGACTAGGGGTACCGGGGAGCTGTTTTTT. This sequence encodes CASSEATRGTGELFF.

As DNA, the CDR3 is TGTGCCAGCAGCTCCTTACAGGGTTCCTTTATCCCCTACAATGAGCAGTTCTTC. It is translated as CASSSLQGSFIPYNEQFF. The J gene is TRBJ2-1, the V gene TRBV5-6; D may be TRBD1 (6 bases). Germline-derived CDR1 and CDR2 are SGHDT and YYEEEE. The V gene lost 3 bases and the J gene lost 2 bases, with 21 bases spanning the gap. CDR3 length: 18 amino acids. The variable domain in full, with the rest retrieved from reference TRBV5-6 and TRBJ2-1, is DAGVTQSPTHLIKTRGQQVTLRCSPKSGHDTVSWYQQALGQGPQFIFQYYEEEERQRGNFPDRFSGHQFPNYSSELNVNALLLGDSALYLCASSSLQGSFIPYNEQFFGPGTRLTVL.

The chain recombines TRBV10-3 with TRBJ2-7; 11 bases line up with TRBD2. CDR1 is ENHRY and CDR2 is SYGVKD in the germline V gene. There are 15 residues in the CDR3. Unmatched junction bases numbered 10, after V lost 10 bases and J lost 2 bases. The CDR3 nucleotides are TGTGCCACCTCGGGACTAGCGGTTTTAACCTACGAGCAGTACTTC. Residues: CATSGLAVLTYEQYF.

The CDR3 sequence: CASSELAGATDTQYF. The CDR3 DNA reads TGTGCCAGCAGTGAACTAGCGGGGGCCACAGATACGCAGTATTTT. This chain links TRBV6-1 with TRBJ2-3; 10 nucleotides line up with TRBD2. This CDR3 is built from 15 residues. Germline CDR1 MNHNS, CDR2 SASEGT. V gave up 2 bases and J gave up 2 bases; unmatched junction bases: 1.

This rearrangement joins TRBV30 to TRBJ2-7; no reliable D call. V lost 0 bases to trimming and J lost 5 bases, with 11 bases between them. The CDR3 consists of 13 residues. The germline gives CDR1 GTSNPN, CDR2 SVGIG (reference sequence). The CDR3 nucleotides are TGTGCCTGGAGTGTAACGGAGACCCACGAGCAGTACTTC. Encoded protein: CAWSVTETHEQYF.

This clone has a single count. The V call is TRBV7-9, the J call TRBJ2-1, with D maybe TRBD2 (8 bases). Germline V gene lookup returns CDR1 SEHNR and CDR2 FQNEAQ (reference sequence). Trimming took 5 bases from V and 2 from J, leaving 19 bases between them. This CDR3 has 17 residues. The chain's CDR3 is CASSLGIAGQTYNEQFF. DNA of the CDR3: TGTGCCAGCAGCCTCGGAATAGCGGGACAGACCTACAATGAGCAGTTCTTC.

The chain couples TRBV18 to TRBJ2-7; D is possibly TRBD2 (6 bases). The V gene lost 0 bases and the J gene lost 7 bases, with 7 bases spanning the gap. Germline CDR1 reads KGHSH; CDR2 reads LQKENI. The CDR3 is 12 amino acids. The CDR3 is CASSPPGREQYF. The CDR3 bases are TGTGCCAGCTCACCACCAGGGAGGGAGCAGTACTTC.

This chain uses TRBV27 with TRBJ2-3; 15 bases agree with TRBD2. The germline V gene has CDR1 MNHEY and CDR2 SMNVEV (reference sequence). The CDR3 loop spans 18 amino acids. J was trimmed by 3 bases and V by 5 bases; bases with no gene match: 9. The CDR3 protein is CASSPRTSGRAWTDTQYF. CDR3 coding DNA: TGTGCCAGCAGTCCGCGGACTAGCGGGAGGGCCTGGACAGATACGCAGTATTTT.

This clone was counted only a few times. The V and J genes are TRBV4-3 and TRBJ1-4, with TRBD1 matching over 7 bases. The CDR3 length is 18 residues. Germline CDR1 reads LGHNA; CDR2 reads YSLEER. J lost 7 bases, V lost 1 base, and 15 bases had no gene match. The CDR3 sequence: CASSQANNLGDSIEKLFF. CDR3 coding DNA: TGCGCCAGCAGCCAAGCAAATAATCTGGGGGACAGTATTGAAAAACTGTTTTTT.

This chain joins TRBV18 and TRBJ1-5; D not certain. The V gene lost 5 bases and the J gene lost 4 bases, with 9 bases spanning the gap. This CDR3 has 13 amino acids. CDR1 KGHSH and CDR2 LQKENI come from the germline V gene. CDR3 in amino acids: CASSSYSNQPQHF. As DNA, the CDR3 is TGTGCCAGCTCATCCTACTCGAATCAGCCCCAGCATTTT.

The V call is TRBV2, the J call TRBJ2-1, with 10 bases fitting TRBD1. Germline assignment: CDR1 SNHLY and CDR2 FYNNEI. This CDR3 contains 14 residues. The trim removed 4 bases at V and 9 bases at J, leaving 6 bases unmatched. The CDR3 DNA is TGTGCCAGCAGTGCGGACAGGGGGGATAGTGAGCAGTTCTTC. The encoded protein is CASSADRGDSEQFF.

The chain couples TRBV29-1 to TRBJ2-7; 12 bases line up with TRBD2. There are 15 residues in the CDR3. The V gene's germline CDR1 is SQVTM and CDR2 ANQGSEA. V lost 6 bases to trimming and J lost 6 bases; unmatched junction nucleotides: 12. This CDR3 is CSVYETRLAGVEQYF. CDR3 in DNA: TGCAGCGTCTATGAGACGCGACTAGCGGGAGTCGAGCAGTACTTC.

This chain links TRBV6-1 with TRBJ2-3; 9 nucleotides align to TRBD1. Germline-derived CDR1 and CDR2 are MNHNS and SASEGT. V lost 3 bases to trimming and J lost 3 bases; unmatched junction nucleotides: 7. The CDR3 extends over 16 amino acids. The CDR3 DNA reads TGTGCCAGCAGTGATGATGGGGACAGGGCAACAGATACGCAGTATTTT. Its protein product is CASSDDGDRATDTQYF.

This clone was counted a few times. The CDR3 loop is CASSEALLQGPYNEQFF. Here the CDR3 DNA reads TGTGCCAGCAGTGAAGCGCTTCTACAGGGGCCTTACAATGAGCAGTTCTTC. The rearrangement joins TRBV2 to TRBJ2-1; 7 bases fit TRBD1. Germline assignment: CDR1 SNHLY and CDR2 FYNNEI. This CDR3 is 17 amino acids long. Trimming cost V 0 bases and J 4 bases; bases outside gene matches: 9.

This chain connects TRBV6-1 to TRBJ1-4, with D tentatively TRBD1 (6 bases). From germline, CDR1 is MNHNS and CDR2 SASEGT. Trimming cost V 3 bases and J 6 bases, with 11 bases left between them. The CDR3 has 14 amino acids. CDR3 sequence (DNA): TGTGCCAGCAGTGAGTGGGGGCTTGATGAAAAACTGTTTTTT. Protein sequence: CASSEWGLDEKLFF.